The clone carrying this TCR beta chain was counted only a few times. The source of the sample is a study of molecular identifiers for immune sequencing clone quantification. Study at large: Replicate experiments took RNA from 20,000 or 100,000 naive CD8 cells, divided it five ways and sequenced four.

The germline V gene encodes CDR1 SGHKS and CDR2 YYEKEE (reference sequence). The ends were cut back, 0 bases at V and 0 bases at J, with 16 bases in the middle. The CDR3 contains 18 residues. TCRdb re-called the PCR reads with MiXCR, one entry per CDR3 protein. This table has about 510,000 distinct CDR3 sequences, roughly 23% appearing once. What was sequenced was naive CD8+ T cells from blood, with Jurkat cell RNA spiked in. The subset was: FACS-sorted CD8+CD4-CCR7+CD45RA+ naive T cells. The receptor was derived from a human donor in good health. Some libraries in this study had Jurkat cell RNA spiked in. The V gene is TRBV5-5, the J gene TRBJ2-4; D is uncertain. The CDR3 here is CASSLALPVSLAKNIQYF. The CDR3, as DNA: TGTGCCAGCAGCTTGGCCCTACCCGTTAGCCTAGCCAAAAACATTCAGTACTTC.